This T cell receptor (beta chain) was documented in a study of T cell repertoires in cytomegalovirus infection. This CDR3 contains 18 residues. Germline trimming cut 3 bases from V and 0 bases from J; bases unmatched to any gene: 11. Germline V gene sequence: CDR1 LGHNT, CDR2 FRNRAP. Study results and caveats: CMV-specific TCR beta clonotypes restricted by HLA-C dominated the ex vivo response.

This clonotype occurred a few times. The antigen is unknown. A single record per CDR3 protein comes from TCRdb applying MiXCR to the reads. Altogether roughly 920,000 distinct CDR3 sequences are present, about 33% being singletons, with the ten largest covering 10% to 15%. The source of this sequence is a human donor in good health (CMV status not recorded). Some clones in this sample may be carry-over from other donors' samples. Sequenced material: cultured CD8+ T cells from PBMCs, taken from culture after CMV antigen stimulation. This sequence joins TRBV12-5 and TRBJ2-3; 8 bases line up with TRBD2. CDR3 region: CASGFILAGNTSTDTQYF. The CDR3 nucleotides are TGTGCTAGTGGTTTCATTTTAGCGGGGAATACTAGCACAGATACGCAGTATTTT.